These 27 T cell receptor beta chains were all obtained from the same sample, sequenced in a study of blood T cells in healthy people across ages. For the second PCR, which ran for roughly 7 to 11 cycles, a sample-barcoded 5' primer and a J-beta primer mix were used. MiXCR was run by TCRdb on the 5' RACE reads, yielding one entry per CDR3 protein. The repertoire holds more than 800,000 distinct CDR3 sequences, more than 40% seen once, with 18% in the top ten. The sequencing input was blood. All receptors come from a woman between 55 and 75 years old in good health.

The chain combines TRBV5-1 with TRBJ2-5; no definite D call. The V gene's germline CDR1 is SGHRS and CDR2 YFSETQ. CDR3 length equals 14 residues. Trimming stripped 0 bases from V and 11 bases from J, with 17 bases between. The CDR3 region is CASSLDGTWNEQYF. The CDR3 DNA sequence: TGCGCCAGCAGCTTGGATGGTACGTGGAATGAGCAGTACTTC.

The V gene is TRBV20-1, the J gene TRBJ2-7; 8 bases line up with TRBD1. The germline V gene encodes CDR1 DFQATT and CDR2 SNEGSKA (reference sequence). The junction had 8 bases not matched to a gene; V was cut back by 5 bases and J by 2 bases. The CDR3 spans 14 residues. The CDR3 sequence: CSAHGQGIPYEQYF. As DNA, the CDR3 is TGCAGTGCTCACGGACAGGGAATACCCTACGAGCAGTACTTC.

CDR3 sequence reads: CSARSPGPNEQFF. In DNA form, the CDR3 reads TGCAGTGCTAGAAGTCCGGGACCCAATGAGCAGTTCTTC. The chain is built from TRBV20-1 and TRBJ2-1; D might be TRBD1 or TRBD2, each matching 5 bases. The CDR3 spans 13 residues. Trimming cost V 2 bases and J 6 bases, with 11 bases left between them. Germline CDR1 and CDR2: DFQATT and SNEGSKA (reference sequence).

This clonotype occurred a few times. The CDR3 protein is CSATSGVPLYEQYF. The CDR3 DNA is TGCAGTGCCACCTCAGGGGTTCCACTCTACGAGCAGTACTTC. The gene calls are TRBV20-1 and TRBJ2-7; D is perhaps TRBD1 (6 bases). CDR1 and CDR2 from the germline V gene are DFQATT and SNEGSKA (reference sequence). The CDR3 consists of 14 residues. V was shortened by 6 bases and J by 3 bases, with 18 bases between the two germline ends.

The CDR3 loop is CASSVTGAPTSTDTQYF. In DNA, the CDR3 is TGTGCCAGCAGCGTAACCGGCGCGCCCACTAGCACAGATACGCAGTATTTT. The chain uses TRBV9 and TRBJ2-3; D call uncertain. From germline, CDR1 is SGDLS and CDR2 YYNGEE. Deletions cut 1 base from V and 0 bases from J, with 15 bases between. The CDR3 contains 17 residues.

This chain connects TRBV3-1 to TRBJ2-4; 7 positions match TRBD1. Germline assignment: CDR1 LGHDT and CDR2 YNNKEL (reference sequence). J gave up 6 bases and V 0 bases, and 2 bases lay outside the gene matches. This CDR3 has 14 residues. CDR3 loop: CASSQDAGGNIQYF. CDR3 in DNA: TGTGCCAGCAGCCAAGATGCAGGGGGAAACATTCAGTACTTC.

This clonotype has a count of ten or more. The chain has TRBV7-2 and TRBJ1-5, with TRBD1 as a possible D gene (5 bases). CDR3 size: 13 residues. Deletions cut 5 bases from V and 7 bases from J, with 12 bases between. Germline loops: CDR1 SGHTA, CDR2 FQGNSA. This chain's CDR3 is CASSVTGDQPQHF. The DNA for the CDR3 is TGTGCCAGCAGCGTAACGGGGGACCAGCCCCAGCATTTT.

As regards this clonotype: The junction shows a germline mismatch at one end, possibly a read error. This sequence joins TRBV7-6 and TRBJ2-3, with 8 bases matching TRBD2. This CDR3 spans 16 amino acids. CDR1 is SGHVS and CDR2 is FNYEAQ in the germline V gene. CDR3 DNA sequence: TGTGCCAGCAGCTTAGGGGCGGGAGGTAGCCCAGATACGAAGTATTTT. It is translated as CASSLGAGGSPDTKYF.

This clonotype was observed a few times. This chain connects TRBV27 to TRBJ2-6; D is perhaps TRBD2 (6 bases). The germline V gene encodes CDR1 MNHEY and CDR2 SMNVEV (reference sequence). The CDR3 is 18 amino acids. Deletions cut 2 bases from V and 0 bases from J, with 14 bases between. The CDR3 protein is CASSLLGQDYSGANVLTF. The DNA of the CDR3 is TGTGCCAGCAGTTTACTTGGGCAGGACTACTCTGGGGCCAACGTCCTGACTTTC. Filled out from reference TRBV27 and TRBJ2-6, the complete variable domain reads EAQVTQNPRYLITVTGKKLTVTCSQNMNHEYMSWYRQDPGLGLRQIYYSMNVEVTDKGDVPEGYKVSRKEKRNFPLILESPSPNQTSLYFCASSLLGQDYSGANVLTFGAGSRLTVL.

The chain carries TRBV19 and TRBJ1-2; TRBD1 agrees at 8 bases. The V and J ends lost 6 bases and 1 base, in that order; junction bases with no gene match: 7. Germline CDR1 reads LNHDA; CDR2 reads SQIVND (reference sequence). This CDR3 has 15 residues. The CDR3 nucleotides read TGTGCCAGTAGGCCACCGGGACAGGTTAACTATGGCTACACCTTC. Residues: CASRPPGQVNYGYTF.

This clonotype was picked up a small number of times. This chain links TRBV29-1 with TRBJ2-7; TRBD1 agrees at 11 bases. Unmatched junction bases numbered 8, after V lost 6 bases and J lost 7 bases. Germline CDR1 reads SQVTM; CDR2 reads ANQGSEA. This CDR3 has 13 residues. The CDR3 is CSVGQGAIWEQYF. The DNA for the CDR3 is TGCAGCGTCGGACAGGGGGCAATCTGGGAGCAGTACTTC.

This chain links TRBV10-3 with TRBJ1-4, with TRBD1 identical over 8 bases. The germline CDR1 and CDR2 sequences are ENHRY and SYGVKD. The trim removed 8 bases at V and 4 bases at J, leaving 3 bases unmatched. This CDR3 is 13 amino acids long. This CDR3 is CAIGTGFNEKLFF. The DNA for the CDR3 is TGTGCCATCGGGACAGGTTTTAATGAAAAACTGTTTTTT.

The gene calls are TRBV9 and TRBJ2-5; D perhaps matches TRBD1 (6 bases). With 0 bases removed from V and 2 bases from J, the gap between germline ends came to 11 bases. This CDR3 has 15 amino acids. Germline CDR1 SGDLS, CDR2 YYNGEE. CDR3 nucleotide sequence: TGTGCCAGCAGCGTAGGGGGGACACAACAAGAGACCCAGTACTTC. Encoded protein: CASSVGGTQQETQYF.

The J gene is TRBJ2-6, the V gene TRBV29-1; D assignment may be TRBD1 or TRBD2 (5 bases each). Germline CDR1 reads SQVTM; CDR2 reads ANQGSEA. The CDR3 runs 17 residues. The V and J ends lost 7 bases and 1 base respectively, with 20 bases between them. CDR3 sequence: CSAALRDAWSGANVLTF. CDR3 coding DNA: TGCAGCGCAGCCCTCCGGGACGCCTGGTCTGGGGCCAACGTCCTGACTTTC.

This clonotype has more than one count but fewer than ten. This chain uses TRBV7-9 with TRBJ1-6; 8 bases match TRBD1. V was clipped by 8 bases and J by 2 bases; unmatched bases: 2. Germline lookup yields CDR1 SEHNR and CDR2 FQNEAQ (reference sequence). This CDR3 spans 14 amino acids. In DNA, the CDR3 is TGTGCCAGCCTGGACAGGGCCTATAATTCACCCCTCCACTTT. The encoded protein is CASLDRAYNSPLHF.

This clonotype came up many times. The V gene is TRBV7-3, the J gene TRBJ2-3; 8 bases are shared with TRBD2. The CDR3 is made up of 14 amino acids. CDR1 is SGHTA and CDR2 is FQGTGA in the germline V gene. The V and J ends lost 0 bases and 4 bases, in that order; junction bases with no gene match: 0. The CDR3 bases are TGTGCCAGCAGCTTAACCGGGGGGGCAGATACGCAGTATTTT. Residues: CASSLTGGADTQYF.

The DNA of the CDR3 is TGCAGCGTTGGTACGGCAGTCACTAACTATGGCTACACCTTC. Encoded protein: CSVGTAVTNYGYTF. J is TRBJ1-2 and V is TRBV29-1; no firm D call. V dropped 4 bases and J dropped 0 bases, with 12 bases sitting between them. The CDR3 has 14 amino acids. Germline CDR1 SQVTM, CDR2 ANQGSEA.

J is TRBJ2-7 and V is TRBV7-2; 8 nucleotides agree with TRBD1. From germline, CDR1 is SGHTA and CDR2 FQGNSA. With V trimmed by 4 bases and J by 6 bases, 2 bases remained unmatched. The CDR3 has 12 residues. The CDR3 here is CASSWTGTEQYF. The CDR3 DNA reads as TGTGCCAGCAGCTGGACAGGGACCGAGCAGTACTTC.

The chain carries TRBV6-1 and TRBJ2-3, with no clear D. CDR1 MNHNS and CDR2 SASEGT come from the germline V gene. This CDR3 spans 14 amino acids. V lost 0 bases, J lost 6 bases, and 10 bases lay in between. The DNA of the CDR3 is TGTGCCAGCAGTGAAGCGGGTAGAGCGGATACGCAGTATTTT. Translation gives CASSEAGRADTQYF.

The V and J genes are TRBV27 and TRBJ2-7, with TRBD2 matching over 10 bases. CDR3 length: 16 amino acids. The V segment lost 4 bases and the J segment 1 base; nucleotides outside the gene matches: 7. Germline CDR1 and CDR2: MNHEY and SMNVEV (reference sequence). The CDR3 reads CASSYGGLAPSYEQYF. Written as DNA, the CDR3 is TGTGCCAGCAGTTATGGGGGACTAGCGCCATCCTACGAGCAGTACTTC.

CDR3 nucleotides: TGTGCCATCAGGGAAGGACGGGGCTCCTACGAGCAGTACTTC. This encodes CAIREGRGSYEQYF. The rearrangement uses TRBV10-3 and TRBJ2-7; a possible D gene is TRBD2 (5 bases). Germline V gene data show CDR1 as ENHRY and CDR2 as SYGVKD. The length of the CDR3 is 14 residues. Deletions cut 6 bases from V and 0 bases from J, with 12 bases between.

This clonotype was found a few times. The chain links TRBV5-1 to TRBJ2-5; TRBD2 aligns across 8 bases. The J segment lost 2 bases and the V segment lost 4 bases, leaving 10 bases of the junction unmatched. The CDR3 is 16 residues long. CDR1 and CDR2 from the germline V gene are SGHRS and YFSETQ. CDR3 loop: CASSTNPGLGQETQYF. DNA for the CDR3: TGCGCCAGCAGCACCAATCCGGGACTAGGGCAAGAGACCCAGTACTTC.

Concerning this clonotype itself: A much larger clone is a single base away; this may be a read error. The chain links TRBV27 to TRBJ2-5, with TRBD1 identical over 7 bases. Trimming at V came to 4 bases and at J to 11 bases, leaving 13 bases not matched to a gene. Germline V CDR1 and CDR2: MNHEY, SMNVEV (reference sequence). The CDR3 runs 14 residues. The CDR3 DNA reads as TGTGCCAGCAGTTACCGGGACAGTTACAATGAGCAGTACTTC. Its protein is CASSYRDSYNEQYF.

CDR3 amino acids: CASRPGQGGYGYTF. The CDR3 DNA sequence: TGTGCCAGCAGGCCGGGACAGGGCGGTTATGGCTACACCTTC. The V call is TRBV12-3 or TRBV12-4, the J call TRBJ1-2; 9 bases are a match to TRBD1. Trimming cost V 6 bases and J 5 bases; bases outside gene matches: 7. The CDR3 is 14 amino acids.

This clonotype was detected a few times. This rearrangement joins TRBV3-1 to TRBJ2-3; D gene uncertain. In germline, CDR1 is LGHDT, CDR2 YNNKEL (reference sequence). This CDR3 contains 12 residues. V shed 1 base and J shed 8 bases, with 7 bases lying between them. The CDR3 protein is CASSQVGLTQYF. The CDR3 nucleotides are TGTGCCAGCAGCCAAGTCGGTCTTACGCAGTATTTT.

The chain uses TRBV28 and TRBJ2-7, with 8 bases lining up with TRBD2. Germline V lookup: CDR1 MDHEN, CDR2 SYDVKM. J was trimmed by 5 bases and V by 3 bases; bases with no gene match: 12. The CDR3 consists of 16 residues. This chain's CDR3 is CASSFDPSGGRDEQYF. CDR3 nucleotide sequence: TGTGCCAGCAGTTTTGATCCGAGCGGGGGAAGGGACGAGCAGTACTTC.

V is TRBV10-3 and J is TRBJ2-2; tentatively, D is TRBD1 or TRBD2 (5 bases each). V lost 0 bases and J 5 bases, leaving 13 bases between the germline ends. The CDR3 spans 16 residues. Germline CDR1 is ENHRY and CDR2 is SYGVKD. In DNA, the CDR3 is TGTGCCATCAGTGAGTCAGGGCAGGGAGAAACCGGGGAGCTGTTTTTT. This sequence encodes CAISESGQGETGELFF.